The TCR beta chain described here comes from a study of graft-versus-host responses after intestinal transplantation. Study summary: All recipients got anti-thymocyte globulin induction, then tacrolimus and steroids for 2 to 3 years.

Clones were sequenced by immunoSEQ multiplex PCR, and TCRdb holds only the in-frame ones, with some missing. The sample includes 25,000 to 30,000 clones, 93% of them seen just once. CDR1 is SGHRS and CDR2 is YFSETQ in the germline V gene. The CDR3 loop spans 14 amino acids. The J segment lost 7 bases and the V segment lost 5 bases, leaving 9 bases of the junction unmatched. The sequence derives from a human patient who received an intestinal transplant, so some T cells may come from the graft donor. The V call is TRBV5-1, the J call TRBJ1-2, with 9 bases that match TRBD1. The specimen comprised PBMCs, sampled 18 days after transplant. The CDR3 nucleotides are TGCGCCAGCAGGCCCGGGACAGGGTTTTCTGGCTACACCTTC. Translating gives CASRPGTGFSGYTF.